The T cell receptor beta chain described here comes from a study of shared clonotypes between healthy human individuals. The V gene end was trimmed by 0 bases and the J gene end by 9 bases; junction bases not matched to a gene: 8. There are 16 residues in the CDR3. The germline V gene encodes CDR1 MGHRA and CDR2 YSYEKL. Positively selected for CCR7, the CD45RO-negative cells used as naive CD8 cells excluded terminally differentiated effector memory CD45RA+ cells. Only in-frame clones appear in the TCRdb table, and some are missing; sequencing was by immunoSEQ multiplex PCR. The repertoire consists of some 1,900,000 clones, with roughly 94% occurring once and the leading ten covering 1.2%. This clone was recorded once.

Input material: naive CD8+ T cells sorted from blood. The gene calls are TRBV4-1 and TRBJ2-1; 10 nucleotides line up with TRBD2. The TCR comes from a man aged 18 to 29 in good health. The CDR3 bases are TGCGCCAGCAGCCAAGAAGGTGAGACTAGCGGGTTTGAGCAGTTCTTC. Protein: CASSQEGETSGFEQFF.